One and the same sample provided the 11 T cell receptor beta chains below, sequenced in a study of T cells expressing NK-cell markers. One entry per CDR3 protein, without DNA, is what TCRdb gives after re-calling the 5' RACE reads. This sample's clone table lists 400,000 to 450,000 distinct CDR3 sequences. The sequenced material came from blood T cells: a sorted CD56 or NKG2C T cell subset, CD4+ or CD8+ T cells, or bulk PBMC T cells (not recorded which). All receptors derive from a woman between 18 and 69 years old in good health.

The chain employs TRBV7-9 and TRBJ2-1; without DNA, the TCRdb call of TRBD1 cannot be checked. Germline loops: CDR1 SEHNR, CDR2 FQNEAQ (reference sequence). This CDR3 contains 12 residues. CDR3: CASSLWGDEQFF.

CDR3 protein: CASSYWRQPTDTQYF. The V and J genes are TRBV6-5 and TRBJ2-3. The CDR3 has 15 residues. Germline V gene sequence: CDR1 MNHEY, CDR2 SVGAGI.

J is TRBJ2-1 and V is TRBV28; the D gene TCRdb calls, TRBD2, cannot be checked with no DNA. The CDR3 spans 15 residues. The germline V gene has CDR1 MDHEN and CDR2 SYDVKM. CDR3 residues: CASSFIAGGGNEQFF.

The rearrangement links TRBV4-3 to TRBJ2-1; without DNA, the TCRdb call of TRBD2 cannot be checked. The CDR3 has 17 amino acids. CDR1 and CDR2 from the germline V gene are LGHNA and YSLEER. The CDR3 reads CASSQDTTGGLWSEQFF.

V usage is TRBV19 and J usage is TRBJ2-7; TCRdb calls TRBD1, which cannot be checked without DNA. Germline CDR1 LNHDA, CDR2 SQIVND (reference sequence). CDR3 size: 13 residues. This chain's CDR3 is CASSPDRAYEQYF.

The chain joins TRBV9 to TRBJ2-7; lacking DNA, the TRBD2 call made by TCRdb goes unchecked. The CDR3 covers 14 residues. CDR1 SGDLS and CDR2 YYNGEE come from the germline V gene. The CDR3 spells CASSAGTSGLEQYF.

The J gene is TRBJ1-3, the V gene TRBV7-2; no DNA is available, so the TRBD1 call from TCRdb remains unchecked. Germline CDR1 is SGHTA and CDR2 is FQGNSA. CDR3 length: 12 residues. The CDR3 loop is CASSHRVGTIYF.

The chain links TRBV19 to TRBJ2-3; TCRdb designates TRBD2, a call that cannot be tested without DNA. The germline CDR1 and CDR2 sequences are LNHDA and SQIVND (reference sequence). The CDR3 is 19 residues long. CDR3 region: CASSVRGIAGGIRTDTQYF.

The chain couples TRBV27 to TRBJ1-1. This CDR3 has 14 residues. CDR1 and CDR2 (germline): MNHEY, SMNVEV (reference sequence). This chain's CDR3 is CASSLLVSNTEAFF.

The chain carries TRBV20-1 and TRBJ2-7; as DNA is missing, the TRBD1 call by TCRdb cannot be tested. Germline V gives CDR1 DFQATT, CDR2 SNEGSKA (reference sequence). The CDR3 has 11 amino acids. This CDR3 reads CSASPDRGAYF.

The chain has TRBV3-1 and TRBJ2-1. The CDR3 has 12 amino acids. CDR1 and CDR2 from the germline V gene are LGHDT and YNNKEL (reference sequence). This CDR3 reads CASTEFGNEQFF.